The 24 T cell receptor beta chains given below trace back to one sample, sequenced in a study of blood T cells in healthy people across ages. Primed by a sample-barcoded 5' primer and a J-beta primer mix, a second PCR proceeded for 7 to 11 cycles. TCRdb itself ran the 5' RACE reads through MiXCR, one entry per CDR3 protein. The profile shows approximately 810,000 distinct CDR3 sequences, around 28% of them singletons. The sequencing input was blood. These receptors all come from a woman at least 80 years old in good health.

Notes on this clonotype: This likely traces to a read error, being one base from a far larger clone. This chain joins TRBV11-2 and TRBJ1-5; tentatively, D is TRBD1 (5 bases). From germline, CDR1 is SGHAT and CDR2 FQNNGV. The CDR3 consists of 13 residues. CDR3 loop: CASSPGSKQPQHF. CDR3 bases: TGTGCCAGCAGCCCAGGGAGCAAACAGCCCCAGCATTTT.

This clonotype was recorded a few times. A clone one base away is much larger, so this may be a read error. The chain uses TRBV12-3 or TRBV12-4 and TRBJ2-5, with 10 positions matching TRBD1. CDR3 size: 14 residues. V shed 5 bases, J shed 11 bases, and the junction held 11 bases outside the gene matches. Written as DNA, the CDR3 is TGTGCCAGCAGTACGGGACAGGGGAAGAATGAGCAGTACTTC. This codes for CASSTGQGKNEQYF.

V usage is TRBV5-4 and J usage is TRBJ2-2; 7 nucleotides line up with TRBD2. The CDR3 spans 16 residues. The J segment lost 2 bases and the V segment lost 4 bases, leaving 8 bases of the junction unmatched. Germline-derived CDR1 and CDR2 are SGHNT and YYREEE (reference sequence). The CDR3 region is CASSQSERGNTGELFF. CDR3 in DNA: TGTGCCAGCAGCCAGTCGGAGCGGGGTAACACCGGGGAGCTGTTTTTT.

The CDR3 nucleotides are TGTGCCAGCAGTGAGACCGGGACAAACGCCTACGAGCAGTACTTC. Its protein product is CASSETGTNAYEQYF. This sequence joins TRBV5-5 and TRBJ2-7, with D perhaps TRBD1 (6 bases). The germline V and J ends were trimmed by 5 bases and 2 bases, with 17 bases remaining between them. The CDR3 spans 15 residues. Germline V gene lookup returns CDR1 SGHKS and CDR2 YYEKEE (reference sequence). Together with reference TRBV5-5 and TRBJ2-7, the CDR3 gives the full variable domain: DAGVTQSPTHLIKTRGQQVTLRCSPISGHKSVSWYQQVLGQGPQFIFQYYEKEERGRGNFPDRFSARQFPNYSSELNVNALLLGDSALYLCASSETGTNAYEQYFGPGTRLTVT.

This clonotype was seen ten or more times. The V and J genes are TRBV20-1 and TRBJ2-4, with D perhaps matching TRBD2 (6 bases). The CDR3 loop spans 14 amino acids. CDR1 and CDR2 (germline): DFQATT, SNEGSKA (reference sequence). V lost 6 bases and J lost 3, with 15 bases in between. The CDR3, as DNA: TGCAGTGCCGAGTCTAGCGTAATCAAAAACATTCAGTACTTC. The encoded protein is CSAESSVIKNIQYF.

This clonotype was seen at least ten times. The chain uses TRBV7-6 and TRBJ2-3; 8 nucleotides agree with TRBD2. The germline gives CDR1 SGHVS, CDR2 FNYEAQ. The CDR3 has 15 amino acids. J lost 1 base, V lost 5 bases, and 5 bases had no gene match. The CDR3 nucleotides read TGTGCCAGCAGCCACGGGGGGGCGGGCACAGATACGCAGTATTTT. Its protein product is CASSHGGAGTDTQYF.

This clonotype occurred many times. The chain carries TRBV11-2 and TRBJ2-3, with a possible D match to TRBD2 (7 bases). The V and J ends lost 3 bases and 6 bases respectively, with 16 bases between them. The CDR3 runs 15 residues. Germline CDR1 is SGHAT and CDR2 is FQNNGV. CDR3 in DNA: TGTGCCAGCAGCTTGTTATCGGGGGGCGTCGATACGCAGTATTTT. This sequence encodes CASSLLSGGVDTQYF. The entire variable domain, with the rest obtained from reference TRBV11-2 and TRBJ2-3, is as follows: EAGVAQSPRYKIIEKRQSVAFWCNPISGHATLYWYQQILGQGPKLLIQFQNNGVVDDSQLPKDRFSAERLKGVDSTLKIQPAKLEDSAVYLCASSLLSGGVDTQYFGPGTRLTVL.

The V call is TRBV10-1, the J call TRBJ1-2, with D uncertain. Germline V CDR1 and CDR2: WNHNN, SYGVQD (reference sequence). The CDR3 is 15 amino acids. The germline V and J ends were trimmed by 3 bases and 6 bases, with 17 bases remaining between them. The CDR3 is CASSEFSSGRDGYTF. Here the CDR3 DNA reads TGCGCCAGCAGTGAATTTTCATCAGGAAGAGATGGCTACACCTTC.

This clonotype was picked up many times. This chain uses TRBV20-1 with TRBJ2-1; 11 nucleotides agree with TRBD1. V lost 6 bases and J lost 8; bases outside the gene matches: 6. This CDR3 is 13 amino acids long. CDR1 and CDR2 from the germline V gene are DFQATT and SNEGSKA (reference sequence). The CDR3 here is CSATGQGAYEQFF. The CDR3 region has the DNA TGCAGTGCCACAGGACAGGGGGCTTATGAGCAGTTCTTC.

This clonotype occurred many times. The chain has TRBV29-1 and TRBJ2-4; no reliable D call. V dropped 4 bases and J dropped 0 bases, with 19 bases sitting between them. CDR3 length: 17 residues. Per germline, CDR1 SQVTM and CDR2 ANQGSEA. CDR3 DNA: TGCAGCGTTGGGGTCTGGGATCGAGAACTAGCCAAAAACATTCAGTACTTC. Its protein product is CSVGVWDRELAKNIQYF.

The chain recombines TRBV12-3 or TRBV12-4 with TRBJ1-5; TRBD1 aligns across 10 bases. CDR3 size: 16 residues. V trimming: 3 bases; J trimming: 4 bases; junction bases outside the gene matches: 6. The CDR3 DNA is TGTGCCAGCAGTTTTGTGACAGGGGGCGGAAATCAGCCCCAGCATTTT. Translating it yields CASSFVTGGGNQPQHF.

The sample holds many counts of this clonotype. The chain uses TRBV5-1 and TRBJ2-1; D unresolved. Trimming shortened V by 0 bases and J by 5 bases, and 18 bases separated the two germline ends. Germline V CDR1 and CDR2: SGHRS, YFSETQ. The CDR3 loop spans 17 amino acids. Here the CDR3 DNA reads TGCGCCAGCAGCTTGGGTTGGAGTGGGGTTCCCGACAATGAGCAGTTCTTC. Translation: CASSLGWSGVPDNEQFF.

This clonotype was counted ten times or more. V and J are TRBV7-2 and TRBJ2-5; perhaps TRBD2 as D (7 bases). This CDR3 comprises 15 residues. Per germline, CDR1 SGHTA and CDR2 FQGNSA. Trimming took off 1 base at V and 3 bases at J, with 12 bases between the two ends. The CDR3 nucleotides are TGTGCCAGCAGCTTAGTCAGGGGAGGGGAAGAGACCCAGTACTTC. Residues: CASSLVRGGEETQYF.

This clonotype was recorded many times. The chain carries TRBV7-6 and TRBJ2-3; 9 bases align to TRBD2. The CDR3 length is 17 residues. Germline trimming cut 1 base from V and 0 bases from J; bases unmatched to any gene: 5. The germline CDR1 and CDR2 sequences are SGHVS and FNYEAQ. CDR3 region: CASSLGPSGVSTDTQYF. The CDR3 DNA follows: TGTGCCAGCAGCTTAGGCCCTAGCGGGGTGAGCACAGATACGCAGTATTTT.

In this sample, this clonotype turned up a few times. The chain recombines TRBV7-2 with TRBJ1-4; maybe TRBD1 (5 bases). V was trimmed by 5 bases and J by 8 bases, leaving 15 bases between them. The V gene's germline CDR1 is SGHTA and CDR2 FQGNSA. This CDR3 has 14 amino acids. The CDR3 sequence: CASSIGAGGEKLFF. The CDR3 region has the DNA TGTGCCAGCAGCATAGGGGCGGGAGGGGAAAAACTGTTTTTT.

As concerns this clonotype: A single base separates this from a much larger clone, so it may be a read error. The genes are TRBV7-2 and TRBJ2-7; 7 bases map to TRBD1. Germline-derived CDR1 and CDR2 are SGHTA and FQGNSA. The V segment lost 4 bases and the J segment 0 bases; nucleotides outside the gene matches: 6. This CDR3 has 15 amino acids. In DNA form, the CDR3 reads TGTGCCAGCAGCTGGGGAAGGACAGGCTCCTACGAGCAGTACTTC. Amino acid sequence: CASSWGRTGSYEQYF.

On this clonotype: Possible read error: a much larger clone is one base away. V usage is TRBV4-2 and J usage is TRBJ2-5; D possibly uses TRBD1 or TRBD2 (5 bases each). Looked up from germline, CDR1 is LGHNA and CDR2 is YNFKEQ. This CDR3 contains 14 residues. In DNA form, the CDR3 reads TGTGCCGGCAGCCAAGCCGGGACCGAAGAGACCCAGTACTTC. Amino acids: CAGSQAGTEETQYF.

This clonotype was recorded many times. CDR3 coding DNA: TGTGCCAGCAGCGTCGGGGCCGTCAAGTTCTTC. Its protein is CASSVGAVKFF. The genes are TRBV7-2 and TRBJ2-1, with D possibly called TRBD1 or TRBD2 (5 bases each). This CDR3 has 11 amino acids. V was cut by 5 bases and J by 14 bases, with 13 bases left in between. Germline assignment: CDR1 SGHTA and CDR2 FQGNSA.

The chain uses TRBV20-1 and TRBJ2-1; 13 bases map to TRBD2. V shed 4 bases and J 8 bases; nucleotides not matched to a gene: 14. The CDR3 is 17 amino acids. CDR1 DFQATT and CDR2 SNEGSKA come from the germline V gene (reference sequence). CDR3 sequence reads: CSAIWTAGTSGADEQFF. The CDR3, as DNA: TGCAGTGCTATCTGGACCGCCGGGACTAGCGGGGCGGATGAGCAGTTCTTC.

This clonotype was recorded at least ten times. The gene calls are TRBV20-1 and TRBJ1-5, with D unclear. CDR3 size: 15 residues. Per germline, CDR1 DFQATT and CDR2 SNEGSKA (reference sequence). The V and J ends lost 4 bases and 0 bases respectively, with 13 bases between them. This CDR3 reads CSATVQTDSNQPQHF. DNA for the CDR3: TGCAGTGCTACGGTTCAGACGGATAGCAATCAGCCCCAGCATTTT.

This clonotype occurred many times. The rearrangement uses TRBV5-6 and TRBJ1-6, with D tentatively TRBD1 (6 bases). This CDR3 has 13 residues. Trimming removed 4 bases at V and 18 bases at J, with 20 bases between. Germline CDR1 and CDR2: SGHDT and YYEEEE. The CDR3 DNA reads TGTGCCAGCAGCCCGGTCGGGGACAAAAGCACCCACTTT. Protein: CASSPVGDKSTHF.

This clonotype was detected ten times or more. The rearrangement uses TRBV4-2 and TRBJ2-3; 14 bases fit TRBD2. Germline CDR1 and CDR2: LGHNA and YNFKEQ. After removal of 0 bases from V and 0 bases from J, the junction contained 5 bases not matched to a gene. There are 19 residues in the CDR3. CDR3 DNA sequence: TGTGCCAGCAGCCAAGATACCGGGACTAGCGGGGGAAGCACAGATACGCAGTATTTT. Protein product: CASSQDTGTSGGSTDTQYF.

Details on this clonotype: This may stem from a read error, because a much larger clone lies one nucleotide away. The CDR3 loop reads CSAGDGGTSTDTQYF. DNA of the CDR3: TGCAGTGCTGGAGATGGAGGGACCAGCACAGATACGCAGTATTTT. The chain is built from TRBV20-1 and TRBJ2-3, with a tentative D call TRBD2 (6 bases). CDR1 DFQATT and CDR2 SNEGSKA come from the germline V gene (reference sequence). This CDR3 is 15 amino acids long.

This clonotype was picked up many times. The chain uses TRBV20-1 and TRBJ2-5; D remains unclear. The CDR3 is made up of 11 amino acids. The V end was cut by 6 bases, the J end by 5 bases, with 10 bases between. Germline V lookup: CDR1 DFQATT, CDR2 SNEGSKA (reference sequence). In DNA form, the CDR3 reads TGCAGTGCCGGAGCCCCCGAGACCCAGTACTTC. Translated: CSAGAPETQYF.